The rows below give T cell receptor beta chains drawn from one sample of a study of beta chain features in type 1 diabetes. Libraries were prepared by immunoSEQ multiplex PCR; TCRdb keeps only in-frame clonotypes and omits some of them. Counted here are 600,000 to 700,000 clones, around an eighth occurring once; the ten biggest clones make up 0.022%. Specimen: naive CD4+ T cells from blood. The source of these receptors is a man aged 18-30 years with type 1 diabetes. The CDR3 runs from the conserved cysteine through the conserved F or W. The order of the fields is clone size, V gene, CDR3 protein. Expanded clones are given a class, and other clones once, few, many or no size at all.

>few|TRBV5-1
CASSLAASAYEQYF
>NA|TRBV29-1
CSVGGQGFWAFF
>few|TRBV7-7
CASSPTGGSGETQYF
>few|TRBV6-1
CASSERTVWSQEQYF
>NA|TRBV5-1
CASSLIAQGEQYF
>once|TRBV9
CASSARTSNTGELFF
>few|TRBV29-1
CSVEVSTRNTEAFF
>few|TRBV25-1
CASKGQGVYEQYF
>NA|TRBV18
CASSPEEAGGDEQYF
>few|TRBV10-3
CAISASGRQKPSSYEQYF
>NA|TRBV11-2
CASSFELGGGKNIQYF
>NA|TRBV10-3
CAIRVSGTGAGEQYF
>few|TRBV6-6
CASSYSLFGSNVLTF
>NA|TRBV5-1
CASSLAPGAERYEQYF
>NA|TRBV9
CASSPQEQYF
>few|TRBV7-9
CASSPSGTAGNTIYF
>NA|TRBV7-2
CASSSPPLAGYSYNEQFF
>few|TRBV20-1
CSAATDQPQHF
>NA|TRBV13
CASTQGDRAHNEQFF
>few|TRBV29-1
CSARTGSDEKLFF
>NA|TRBV28
CASSFPGQGAYNEQFF
>NA|TRBV30
CAWSLQMGQYDEQYF
>NA|TRBV9
CASSPRASGAYEQYF
>NA|TRBV5-6
CASSPADRMNTGELFF